Presented here are 22 T cell receptor beta chains from one specimen sequenced in a study of control samples from healthy donors and cancer patients. The repertoire was sequenced with immunoSEQ multiplex PCR; TCRdb's copy has only in-frame clones and lacks some. The profile shows under 150,000 clones, around 90% of them singletons. The sequenced sample consisted of blood. The receptors here all came from a young man in good health.

J is TRBJ2-2 and V is TRBV2, with a weak D call TRBD2 (6 bases). Looked up from germline, CDR1 is SNHLY and CDR2 is FYNNEI. Trimming shortened V by 4 bases and J by 4 bases, and 13 bases separated the two germline ends. This CDR3 is built from 15 residues. DNA of the CDR3: TGTGCCAGCAGTGCGGAGGGGCCGGTCACCGGGGAGCTGTTTTTT. Translating it yields CASSAEGPVTGELFF.

This clone was detected once. The rearrangement links TRBV18 to TRBJ1-2; D is ambiguous. Trimming pared 0 bases from V and 4 bases from J, leaving 15 bases between. Germline CDR1 and CDR2: KGHSH and LQKENI. This CDR3 is 16 amino acids long. This chain's CDR3 is CASSPPASKAVYGYTF. The CDR3 region has the DNA TGTGCCAGCTCACCACCCGCGAGTAAGGCAGTCTATGGCTACACCTTC. The full variable domain, with the rest looked up from reference TRBV18 and TRBJ1-2, is NAGVMQNPRHLVRRRGQEARLRCSPMKGHSHVYWYRQLPEEGLKFMVYLQKENIIDESGMPKERFSAEFPKEGPSILRIQQVVRGDSAAYFCASSPPASKAVYGYTFGSGTRLTVV.

The chain links TRBV9 to TRBJ2-4, with 8 bases identical to TRBD2. The CDR3 has 15 amino acids. Looked up from germline, CDR1 is SGDLS and CDR2 is YYNGEE. V lost 4 bases and J lost 0; bases outside the gene matches: 3. CDR3 sequence (DNA): TGTGCCAGCAGCTCCGGGGGGGTAGCCAAAAACATTCAGTACTTC. Protein sequence: CASSSGGVAKNIQYF.

The chain links TRBV19 to TRBJ2-7; D is unresolved. V lost 2 bases to trimming and J lost 10 bases, with 6 bases between them. The CDR3 totals 10 residues. Germline assignment: CDR1 LNHDA and CDR2 SQIVND (reference sequence). The CDR3 sequence: CASSIIFQYF. The DNA of the CDR3 is TGTGCCAGTAGTATAATCTTCCAGTACTTC.

The V and J genes are TRBV4-1 and TRBJ2-3; TRBD2 matches 10 bases. Losses at the gene ends were 4 bases for V and 2 bases for J; bases not matched to a gene: 3. This CDR3 region has 15 residues. Looked up from germline, CDR1 is MGHRA and CDR2 is YSYEKL. The CDR3 DNA sequence: TGCGCCAGCAGCCCAACTAGCGGGAACACAGATACGCAGTATTTT. It yields the protein CASSPTSGNTDTQYF.

The gene calls are TRBV6-5 and TRBJ2-3; 7 nucleotides match TRBD1. Germline values: CDR1 MNHEY, CDR2 SVGAGI. The CDR3 contains 12 residues. The V gene end was trimmed by 0 bases and the J gene end by 9 bases; junction bases not matched to a gene: 0. This CDR3 is CASSYSTGTQYF. Written as DNA, the CDR3 is TGTGCCAGCAGTTACTCGACAGGGACGCAGTATTTT.

This clone has a handful of counts. This chain joins TRBV7-9 and TRBJ1-2, with D perhaps TRBD1 (6 bases). Germline lookup yields CDR1 SEHNR and CDR2 FQNEAQ (reference sequence). Trimming removed 4 bases at V and 8 bases at J, with 29 bases between. The CDR3 runs 18 residues. In DNA, the CDR3 is TGTGCCAGCAGCTCTTCAAGATTGGACAGCCCAAGCCGTAGCGGCTACACCTTC. Its protein product is CASSSSRLDSPSRSGYTF. The whole variable domain, remainder taken from reference TRBV7-9 and TRBJ1-2, is DTGVSQNPRHKITKRGQNVTFRCDPISEHNRLYWYRQTLGQGPEFLTYFQNEAQLEKSRLLSDRFSAERPKGSFSTLEIQRTEQGDSAMYLCASSSSRLDSPSRSGYTFGSGTRLTVV.

The chain joins TRBV2 to TRBJ2-1; possible D gene TRBD2, 5 bases. The CDR3 runs 13 residues. The ends were cut back, 3 bases at V and 9 bases at J, with 12 bases in the middle. Germline CDR1 SNHLY, CDR2 FYNNEI. CDR3 loop: CASSDTWSGEQFF. The CDR3 nucleotides are TGTGCCAGCAGTGACACCTGGAGCGGTGAGCAGTTCTTC.

The chain links TRBV5-1 to TRBJ2-1, with D hard to call. Between the trimmed V and J ends, which lost 2 bases and 2 bases, there was a span of 11 bases. CDR3 size: 15 residues. Per the germline V gene, CDR1 is SGHRS and CDR2 is YFSETQ. This chain's CDR3 is CASSFLIGAYNEQFF. The DNA of the CDR3 is TGCGCCAGCAGCTTCCTTATCGGAGCCTACAATGAGCAGTTCTTC.

This chain links TRBV5-8 with TRBJ2-2, with D possibly matching TRBD1 (6 bases). The CDR3 contains 17 residues. CDR1 SGHTS and CDR2 YDEGEE come from the germline V gene. V lost 7 bases and J lost 0, with 19 bases in between. The CDR3 is CASLKSWGPTNTGELFF. The CDR3 bases are TGTGCCAGCCTCAAGTCCTGGGGGCCTACGAACACCGGGGAGCTGTTTTTT.

This chain links TRBV5-1 with TRBJ1-4; D gene uncertain. Between the trimmed V and J ends, which lost 1 base and 2 bases, there was a span of 6 bases. Germline V gene lookup returns CDR1 SGHRS and CDR2 YFSETQ. CDR3 length: 14 amino acids. For the CDR3, the DNA is TGCGCCAGCAGCTTGACATGGACTAATGAAAAACTGTTTTTT. As protein: CASSLTWTNEKLFF.

The chain uses TRBV7-2 and TRBJ1-2, with 7 bases lining up with TRBD1. Per germline, CDR1 SGHTA and CDR2 FQGNSA. The junction had 15 bases not matched to a gene; V was cut back by 1 base and J by 4 bases. The CDR3 totals 18 residues. CDR3 sequence: CASSLVQVTGAGSYGYTF. Written as DNA, the CDR3 is TGTGCCAGCAGCTTAGTGCAGGTTACAGGGGCGGGGAGCTATGGCTACACCTTC.

V is TRBV6-1 and J is TRBJ1-3; TRBD1 agrees at 11 bases. CDR3 length: 18 residues. Germline V CDR1 and CDR2: MNHNS, SASEGT. The V segment lost 3 bases and the J segment 3 bases; nucleotides outside the gene matches: 10. This CDR3 reads CASSDGMDRGRGGNTIYF. In nucleotides, the CDR3 is TGTGCCAGCAGTGACGGAATGGACAGGGGGCGCGGTGGAAACACCATATATTTT.

V usage is TRBV6-4 and J usage is TRBJ2-2; 7 bases match TRBD2. The CDR3 length is 13 residues. The germline V gene has CDR1 MRHNA and CDR2 SNTAGT. Germline trimming cut 4 bases from V and 4 bases from J; bases unmatched to any gene: 0. CDR3 in DNA: TGTGCCAGCAGTGGGACTAGCACCGGGGAGCTGTTTTTT. It is translated as CASSGTSTGELFF.

In nucleotides, the CDR3 is TGCGCCAGCAGCCAAGTGGACTCTCGGCCAGATACGCAGTATTTT. This codes for CASSQVDSRPDTQYF. The chain is built from TRBV4-3 and TRBJ2-3; D may be TRBD2 (5 bases). The germline CDR1 and CDR2 sequences are LGHNA and YSLEER. Trimming took off 1 base at V and 4 bases at J, with 12 bases between the two ends. The CDR3 sequence is 15 residues long.

The rearrangement joins TRBV15 to TRBJ2-7, with a tentative D call TRBD2 (5 bases). V was shortened by 0 bases and J by 3 bases, with 9 bases between the two germline ends. The CDR3 covers 14 residues. Germline-derived CDR1 and CDR2 are LNHNV and YYDKDF (reference sequence). CDR3 region: CATSRDLALYEQYF. For the CDR3, the DNA is TGTGCCACCAGCAGAGATCTAGCCCTCTACGAGCAGTACTTC. Using reference TRBV15 and TRBJ2-7 for the parts outside the CDR3, the full variable domain is DAMVIQNPRYQVTQFGKPVTLSCSQTLNHNVMYWYQQKSSQAPKLLFHYYDKDFNNEADTPDNFQSRRPNTSFCFLDIRSPGLGDTAMYLCATSRDLALYEQYFGPGTRLTVT.

The chain carries TRBV7-2 and TRBJ2-1, with D tentatively TRBD1 or TRBD2 (5 bases each). This CDR3 has 15 amino acids. Between the trimmed V and J ends, which lost 6 bases and 0 bases, there was a span of 12 bases. Germline V CDR1 and CDR2: SGHTA, FQGNSA. The CDR3 protein is CASRNGASSYNEQFF. The CDR3 DNA is TGTGCCAGCAGAAACGGGGCTAGCTCCTACAATGAGCAGTTCTTC.

The rearrangement joins TRBV6-5 to TRBJ1-4, with 8 bases that match TRBD1. Unmatched junction bases numbered 10, after V lost 10 bases and J lost 3 bases. Germline V CDR1 and CDR2: MNHEY, SVGAGI. The CDR3 loop spans 15 amino acids. In DNA form, the CDR3 reads TGTGCCATCAACGACAGGGGCACTGCTAATGAAAAACTGTTTTTT. Amino acid sequence: CAINDRGTANEKLFF.

The chain has TRBV5-1 and TRBJ2-5; no firm D call. Trimming took 0 bases from V and 2 from J, leaving 11 bases between them. Germline lookup yields CDR1 SGHRS and CDR2 YFSETQ. The CDR3 is made up of 15 amino acids. CDR3 nucleotides: TGCGCCAGCAGCTTGGGCCAGACGAGACAAGAGACCCAGTACTTC. This gives the protein CASSLGQTRQETQYF. Drawing the rest from reference TRBV5-1 and TRBJ2-5, the complete variable domain is KAGVTQTPRYLIKTRGQQVTLSCSPISGHRSVSWYQQTPGQGLQFLFEYFSETQRNKGNFPGRFSGRQFSNSRSEMNVSTLELGDSALYLCASSLGQTRQETQYFGPGTRLLVL.

V and J are TRBV24-1 and TRBJ2-5; TRBD2 matches at 7 bases. This CDR3 region has 15 residues. Trimming removed 0 bases from V and 4 bases from J; junction bases left unmatched: 4. Germline V gives CDR1 KGHDR, CDR2 SFDVKD. The CDR3 here is CATSDLAGEGETQYF. CDR3 DNA sequence: TGTGCCACCAGTGATTTGGCGGGAGAGGGAGAGACCCAGTACTTC.

The DNA for the CDR3 is TGTGCCAGCAGTAGAAACACAGATACGCAGTATTTT. Translation: CASSRNTDTQYF. V and J are TRBV2 and TRBJ2-3, with D unclear. V lost 5 bases and J 2 bases, leaving 5 bases between the germline ends. The CDR3 extends over 12 amino acids. Germline loops: CDR1 SNHLY, CDR2 FYNNEI. Complete variable domain (other parts from reference TRBV2 and TRBJ2-3): EPEVTQTPSHQVTQMGQEVILRCVPISNHLYFYWYRQILGQKVEFLVSFYNNEISEKSEIFDDQFSVERPDGSNFTLKIRSTKLEDSAMYFCASSRNTDTQYFGPGTRLTVL.

This clone appeared a single time. The chain links TRBV5-1 to TRBJ2-5; D is ambiguous. V lost 2 bases to trimming and J lost 3 bases, with 8 bases between them. The germline gives CDR1 SGHRS, CDR2 YFSETQ. This CDR3 contains 13 residues. This chain's CDR3 is CASSFVAKETQYF. DNA of the CDR3: TGCGCCAGCAGCTTCGTTGCGAAAGAGACCCAGTACTTC.